This T cell receptor (beta chain) was captured by sequencing in a study of technical replicates of blood from a handful of donors. CDR1 is LNHDA, CDR2 SQIVND, per germline (reference sequence). The CDR3 is made up of 13 amino acids. V dropped 2 bases and J dropped 4 bases, with 8 bases sitting between them. Sequenced by immunoSEQ multiplex PCR; TCRdb stores in-frame clones only, minus some. The sample yields about 67,000 clones, around 97% seen once. Material for sequencing was T cells isolated from PBMCs. This chain uses TRBV19 with TRBJ1-1, with D tentatively TRBD1 (6 bases). This receptor was identified in a human donor in good health. Here the CDR3 DNA reads TGTGCCAGTAGTATAATCAGGGGCACTGAAGCTTTCTTT. This codes for CASSIIRGTEAFF.